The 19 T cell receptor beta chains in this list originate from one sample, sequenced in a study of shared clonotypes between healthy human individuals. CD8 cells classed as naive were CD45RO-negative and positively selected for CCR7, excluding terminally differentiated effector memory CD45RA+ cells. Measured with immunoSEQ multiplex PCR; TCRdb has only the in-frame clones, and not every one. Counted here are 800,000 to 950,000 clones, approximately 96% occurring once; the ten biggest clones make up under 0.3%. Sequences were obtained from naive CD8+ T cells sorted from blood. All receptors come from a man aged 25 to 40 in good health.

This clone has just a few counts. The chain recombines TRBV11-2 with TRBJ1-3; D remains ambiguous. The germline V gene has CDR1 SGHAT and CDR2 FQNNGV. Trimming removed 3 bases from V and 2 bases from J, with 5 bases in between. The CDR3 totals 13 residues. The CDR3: CASSLWPGNTIYF. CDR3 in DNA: TGTGCCAGCAGCTTGTGGCCTGGAAACACCATATATTTT.

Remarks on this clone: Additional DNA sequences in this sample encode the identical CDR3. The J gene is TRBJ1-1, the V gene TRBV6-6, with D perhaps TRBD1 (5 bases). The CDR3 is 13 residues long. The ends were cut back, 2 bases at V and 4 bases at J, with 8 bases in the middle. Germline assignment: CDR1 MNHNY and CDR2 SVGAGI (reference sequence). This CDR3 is CASSYGGGTEAFF. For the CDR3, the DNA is TGTGCCAGCAGTTACGGGGGGGGCACTGAAGCTTTCTTT.

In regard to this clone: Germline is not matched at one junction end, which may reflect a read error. CDR3 amino acids: CASSYDINQQFF. CDR3 nucleotide sequence: TGTGCCAGCAGTTACGATATCAATCAGCAGTTCTTC. This rearrangement joins TRBV6-5 to TRBJ2-1; D not certain. This CDR3 has 12 amino acids. Germline V gene lookup returns CDR1 MNHEY and CDR2 SVGAGI.

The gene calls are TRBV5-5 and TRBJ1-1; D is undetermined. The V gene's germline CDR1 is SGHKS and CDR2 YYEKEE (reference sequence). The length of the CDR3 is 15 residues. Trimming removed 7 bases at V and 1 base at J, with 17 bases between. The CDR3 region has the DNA TGTGCCAGCTCAACGGAGTGGACGGCGAACACTGAAGCTTTCTTT. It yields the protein CASSTEWTANTEAFF.

CDR3 residues: CASRGQVFSYEQYF. The CDR3 DNA is TGCGCCAGCAGAGGCCAGGTATTCAGCTACGAGCAGTACTTC. The chain has TRBV10-1 and TRBJ2-7; D unresolved. Germline CDR1 and CDR2: WNHNN and SYGVQD (reference sequence). V lost 6 bases and J lost 3, with 15 bases in between. The CDR3 is made up of 14 amino acids.

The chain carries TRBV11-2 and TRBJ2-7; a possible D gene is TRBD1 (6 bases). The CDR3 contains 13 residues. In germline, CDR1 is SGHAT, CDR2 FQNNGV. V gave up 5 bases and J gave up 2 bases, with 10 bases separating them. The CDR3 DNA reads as TGTGCCAGCAGCACCACAGGGACCTACGAGCAGTACTTC. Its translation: CASSTTGTYEQYF.

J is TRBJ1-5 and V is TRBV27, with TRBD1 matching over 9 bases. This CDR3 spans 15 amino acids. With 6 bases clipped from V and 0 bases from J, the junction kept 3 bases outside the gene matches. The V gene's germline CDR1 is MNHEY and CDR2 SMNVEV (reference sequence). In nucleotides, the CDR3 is TGTGCCAGCAGACAGACAGGGGGTAGCAATCAGCCCCAGCATTTT. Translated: CASRQTGGSNQPQHF.

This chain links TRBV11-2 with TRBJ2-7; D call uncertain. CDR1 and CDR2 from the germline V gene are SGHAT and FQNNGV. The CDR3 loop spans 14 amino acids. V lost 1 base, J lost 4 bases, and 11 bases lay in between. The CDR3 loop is CASSLVASAYEQYF. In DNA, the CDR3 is TGTGCCAGCAGCTTAGTCGCCTCAGCTTACGAGCAGTACTTC. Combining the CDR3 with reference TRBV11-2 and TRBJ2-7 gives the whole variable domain EAGVAQSPRYKIIEKRQSVAFWCNPISGHATLYWYQQILGQGPKLLIQFQNNGVVDDSQLPKDRFSAERLKGVDSTLKIQPAKLEDSAVYLCASSLVASAYEQYFGPGTRLTVT.

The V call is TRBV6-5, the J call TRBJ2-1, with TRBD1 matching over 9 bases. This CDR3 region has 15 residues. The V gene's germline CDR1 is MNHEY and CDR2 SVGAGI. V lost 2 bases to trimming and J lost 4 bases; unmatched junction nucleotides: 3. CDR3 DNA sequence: TGTGCCAGCAGTTACGGGGACAGGGTGTACAATGAGCAGTTCTTC. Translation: CASSYGDRVYNEQFF.

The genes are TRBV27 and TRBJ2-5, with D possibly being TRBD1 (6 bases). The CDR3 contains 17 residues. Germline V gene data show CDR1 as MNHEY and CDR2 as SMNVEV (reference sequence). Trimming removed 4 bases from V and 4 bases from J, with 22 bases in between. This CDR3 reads CASSSLMSGVGSETQYF. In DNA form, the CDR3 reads TGTGCCAGCAGTTCCCTAATGTCAGGGGTGGGGTCAGAGACCCAGTACTTC.

The CDR3 sequence is CASSQDILLSGTEAFF. For the CDR3, the DNA is TGCGCCAGCAGCCAAGATATTTTGTTATCCGGCACTGAAGCTTTCTTT. The chain is built from TRBV4-3 and TRBJ1-1; D not resolved. The CDR3 runs 16 residues. Germline V gives CDR1 LGHNA, CDR2 YSLEER. With 0 bases removed from V and 4 bases from J, the gap between germline ends came to 15 bases.

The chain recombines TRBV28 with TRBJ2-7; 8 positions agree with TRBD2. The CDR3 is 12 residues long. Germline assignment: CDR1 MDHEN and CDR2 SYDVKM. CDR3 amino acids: CASGSSSYEQYF. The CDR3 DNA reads TGTGCGAGCGGGAGTAGTTCCTACGAGCAGTACTTC.

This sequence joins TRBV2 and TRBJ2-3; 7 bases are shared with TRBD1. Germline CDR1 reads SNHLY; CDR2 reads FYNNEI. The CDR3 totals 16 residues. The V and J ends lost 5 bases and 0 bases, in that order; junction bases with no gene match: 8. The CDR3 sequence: CASSKTGTASTDTQYF. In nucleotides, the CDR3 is TGTGCCAGCAGTAAGACCGGGACAGCGAGCACAGATACGCAGTATTTT.

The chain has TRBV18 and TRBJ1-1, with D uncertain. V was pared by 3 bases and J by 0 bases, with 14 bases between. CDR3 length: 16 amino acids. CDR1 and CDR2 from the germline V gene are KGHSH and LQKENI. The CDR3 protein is CASSPEHLGMNTEAFF. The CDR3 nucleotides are TGTGCCAGCTCACCGGAACACCTGGGTATGAACACTGAAGCTTTCTTT. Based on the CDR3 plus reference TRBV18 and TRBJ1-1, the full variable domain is NAGVMQNPRHLVRRRGQEARLRCSPMKGHSHVYWYRQLPEEGLKFMVYLQKENIIDESGMPKERFSAEFPKEGPSILRIQQVVRGDSAAYFCASSPEHLGMNTEAFFGQGTRLTVV.

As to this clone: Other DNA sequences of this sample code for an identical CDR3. The CDR3: CASSESRLNTEAFF. In nucleotides, the CDR3 is TGCGCCAGCAGTGAGTCACGGCTGAACACTGAAGCTTTCTTT. The V call is TRBV10-2, the J call TRBJ1-1; no reliable D call. Deletions cut 0 bases from V and 0 bases from J, with 5 bases between. This CDR3 has 14 residues. The germline gives CDR1 WSHSY, CDR2 SAAADI.

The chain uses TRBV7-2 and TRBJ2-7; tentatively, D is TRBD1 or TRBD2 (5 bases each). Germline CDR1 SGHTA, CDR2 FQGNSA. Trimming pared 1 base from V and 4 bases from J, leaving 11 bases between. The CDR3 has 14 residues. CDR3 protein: CASSLGGSAYEQYF. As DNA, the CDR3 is TGTGCCAGCAGCTTAGGGGGGAGCGCGTACGAGCAGTACTTC.

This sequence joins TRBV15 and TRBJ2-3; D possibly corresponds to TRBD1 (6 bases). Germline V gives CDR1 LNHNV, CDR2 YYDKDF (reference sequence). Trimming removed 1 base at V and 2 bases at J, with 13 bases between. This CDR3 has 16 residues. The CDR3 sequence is CATSRGDTPYTDTQYF. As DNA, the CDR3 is TGTGCCACCAGCAGAGGGGACACTCCTTACACAGATACGCAGTATTTT.

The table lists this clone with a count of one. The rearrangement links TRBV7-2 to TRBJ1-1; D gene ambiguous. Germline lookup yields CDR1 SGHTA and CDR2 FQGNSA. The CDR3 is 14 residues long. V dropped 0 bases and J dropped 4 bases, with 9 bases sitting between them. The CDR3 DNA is TGTGCCAGCAGCTTAGCAGGGTCTCGCACTGAAGCTTTCTTT. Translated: CASSLAGSRTEAFF.

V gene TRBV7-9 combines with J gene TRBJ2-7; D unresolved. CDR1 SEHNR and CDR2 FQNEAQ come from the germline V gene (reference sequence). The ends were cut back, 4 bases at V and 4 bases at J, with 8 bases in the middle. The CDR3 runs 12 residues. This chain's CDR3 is CASSSVRYEQYF. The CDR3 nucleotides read TGTGCCAGCAGCTCAGTTCGGTACGAGCAGTACTTC.